Each of the 4 T cell receptor beta chains below was sequenced from the same sample in a study of beta chain features in type 1 diabetes. Points from the study as a whole: There was a moderate but significant shortening of TCRB CDR3s in all four CD4+ subsets of Type 1 diabetes patients.

The sequenced template was cDNA made from the entire isolated RNA. TCRdb's copy holds only in-frame clones and misses some; the assay was immunoSEQ multiplex PCR. Of around 160,000 clones detected, approximately 8.8% appear once; the ten largest clones hold 0.7%. Antigens of these TCRs are unknown. The sequenced material came from central memory CD4+ T cells from blood. The receptors derive from a woman in her twenties or thirties with type 1 diabetes.

This chain uses TRBV30 with TRBJ1-1; the D gene is possibly TRBD1 (5 bases). Germline CDR1 GTSNPN, CDR2 SVGIG (reference sequence). Between the trimmed V and J ends, which lost 7 bases and 1 base, there was a span of 7 bases. The CDR3 sequence is 11 residues long. Written as DNA, the CDR3 is TGTGCCTCGACAGCGAACACTGAAGCTTTCTTT. It encodes CASTANTEAFF.

The gene calls are TRBV7-2 and TRBJ2-1; D is unresolved. There are 14 residues in the CDR3. V lost 2 bases to trimming and J lost 5 bases, with 10 bases between them. The germline CDR1 and CDR2 sequences are SGHTA and FQGNSA. The CDR3 region is CASSLYIQNNEQFF. Here the CDR3 DNA reads TGTGCCAGCAGCTTATACATACAGAACAATGAGCAGTTCTTC.

This clone turned up a few times. The chain joins TRBV29-1 to TRBJ2-7, with a possible D match to TRBD2 (7 bases). This CDR3 comprises 12 residues. V shed 4 bases and J shed 2 bases, with 9 bases lying between them. Germline V gene data show CDR1 as SQVTM and CDR2 as ANQGSEA. The CDR3 region is CSVAGGPYEQYF. For the CDR3, the DNA is TGCAGCGTTGCCGGGGGGCCCTACGAGCAGTACTTC.

This clone was counted between two and nine times. The chain has TRBV11-2 and TRBJ2-5, with D tentatively TRBD2 (6 bases). Trimming removed 5 bases from V and 1 base from J, with 11 bases in between. The CDR3 has 14 residues. Germline V gene sequence: CDR1 SGHAT, CDR2 FQNNGV. In DNA, the CDR3 is TGTGCCAGCAGCATGATGACTAGCCAAGAGACCCAGTACTTC. This gives the protein CASSMMTSQETQYF.